The text below deals with one TCR beta chain. CDR1 is SNHLY, CDR2 FYNNEI, per germline. V gave up 7 bases and J gave up 6 bases; unmatched junction bases: 5. This CDR3 is 13 amino acids long. Here immunoSEQ multiplex PCR was the method, and the copy in TCRdb shows in-frame clones only, minus some. The data show approximately 140,000 clones, about 94% seen once. The data were obtained in a study of T cell responses to AZD1222 COVID-19 vaccine. This chain links TRBV2 with TRBJ1-4; 7 nucleotides agree with TRBD1. The sequence was collected from an adult in good health. The specimen comprised peripheral blood, sampled on day 0 of AZD1222 vaccination. CDR3 protein: CASKGGEDEKLFF. CDR3 DNA sequence: TGTGCCAGCAAAGGGGGCGAAGATGAAAAACTGTTTTTT. The whole variable domain, filled in from reference TRBV2 and TRBJ1-4, reads EPEVTQTPSHQVTQMGQEVILRCVPISNHLYFYWYRQILGQKVEFLVSFYNNEISEKSEIFDDQFSVERPDGSNFTLKIRSTKLEDSAMYFCASKGGEDEKLFFGSGTQLSVL.